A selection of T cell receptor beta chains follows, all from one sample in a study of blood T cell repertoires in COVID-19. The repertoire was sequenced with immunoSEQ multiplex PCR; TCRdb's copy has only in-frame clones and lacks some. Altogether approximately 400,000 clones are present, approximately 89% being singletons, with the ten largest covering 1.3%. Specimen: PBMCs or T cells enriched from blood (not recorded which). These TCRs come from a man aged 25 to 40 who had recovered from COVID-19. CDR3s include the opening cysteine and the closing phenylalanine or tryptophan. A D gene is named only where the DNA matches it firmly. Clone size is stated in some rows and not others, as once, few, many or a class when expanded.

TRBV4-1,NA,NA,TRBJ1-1,CASSQQLIAIFNTEAFF,TGCGCCAGCAGCCAACAGCTAATAGCCATATTTAACACTGAAGCTTTCTTT
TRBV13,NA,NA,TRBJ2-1,CASSLDGSSYNEQFF,TGTGCCAGCAGCCTAGACGGGAGCTCCTACAATGAGCAGTTCTTC
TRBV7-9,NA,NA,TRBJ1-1,CASRNPAGAPNTEAFF,TGTGCCAGCAGGAACCCGGCGGGGGCCCCGAACACTGAAGCTTTCTTT
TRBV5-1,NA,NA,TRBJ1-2,CASSETANYGYTF,TGCGCCAGCAGTGAGACTGCTAACTATGGCTACACCTTC
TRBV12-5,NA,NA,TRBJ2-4,CASGLGQGNGNIQYF,TGTGCTAGTGGTCTAGGGCAGGGGAACGGAAACATTCAGTACTTC
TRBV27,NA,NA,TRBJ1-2,CASSLGGRGANYGYTF,TGTGCCAGCAGTTTAGGAGGGAGGGGAGCTAACTATGGCTACACCTTC
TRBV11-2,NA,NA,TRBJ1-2,CASSLVRGAGYGYTF,TGTGCCAGCAGCTTAGTTCGGGGGGCAGGCTATGGCTACACCTTC
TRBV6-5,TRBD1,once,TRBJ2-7,CASIDRGSEQYF,TGTGCCAGCATCGACAGGGGAAGCGAGCAGTACTTC
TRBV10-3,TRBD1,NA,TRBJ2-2,CAISGQGVNTGELFF,TGTGCCATCAGCGGACAGGGGGTCAACACCGGGGAGCTGTTTTTT
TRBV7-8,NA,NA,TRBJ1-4,CASSLTSGRTNEKLFF,TGTGCCAGCAGCCTGACTTCAGGGAGGACTAATGAAAAACTGTTTTTT
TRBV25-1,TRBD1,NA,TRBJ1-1,CASSNNLGQGAPEAFF,TGTGCCAGCAGTAATAATCTGGGACAGGGGGCCCCTGAAGCTTTCTTT
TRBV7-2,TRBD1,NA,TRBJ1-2,CASSSGTGNLGYTF,TGTGCCAGCAGCTCCGGGACAGGGAATCTTGGCTACACCTTC
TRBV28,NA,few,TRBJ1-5,CASSGGGGGNQPQHF,TGTGCCAGCAGCGGAGGGGGGGGTGGCAATCAGCCCCAGCATTTT
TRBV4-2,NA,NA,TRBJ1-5,CASSQGEGSQPQHF,TGTGCCAGCAGCCAAGGAGAAGGGAGCCAGCCCCAGCATTTT
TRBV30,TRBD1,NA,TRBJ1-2,CAWSGQGGYGYTF,TGTGCCTGGAGTGGACAGGGGGGATATGGCTACACCTTC
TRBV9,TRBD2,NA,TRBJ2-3,CASSVASSGASTDTQYF,TGTGCCAGCAGCGTAGCATCCAGCGGGGCCAGCACAGATACGCAGTATTTT
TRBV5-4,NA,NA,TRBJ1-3,CAAKEVAGNTIYF,TGTGCCGCCAAGGAGGTTGCTGGAAACACCATATATTTT
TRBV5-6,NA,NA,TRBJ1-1,CASSLLSNTEAFF,TGTGCCAGCAGCTTGCTATCGAACACTGAAGCTTTCTTT
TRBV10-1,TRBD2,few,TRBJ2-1,CASSDPSGRNNEQFF,TGCGCCAGCAGTGATCCTAGCGGGAGAAACAATGAGCAGTTCTTC
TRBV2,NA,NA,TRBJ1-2,CASRQELYGYTF,TGTGCCAGTCGGCAGGAACTCTATGGCTACACCTTC
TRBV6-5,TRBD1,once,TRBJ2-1,CASRGGDRSWEQFF,TGTGCCAGCCGCGGAGGGGACAGGTCTTGGGAGCAGTTCTTC
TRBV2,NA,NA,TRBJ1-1,CASLKGGRTEAFF,TGTGCCAGTCTAAAGGGGGGGAGAACTGAAGCTTTCTTT
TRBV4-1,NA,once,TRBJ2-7,CASSQDGVPGMADYEQYF,TGCGCCAGCAGCCAAGATGGGGTTCCCGGGATGGCGGACTACGAGCAGTACTTC
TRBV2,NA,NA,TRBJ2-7,CASSFNEQYF,TGTGCCAGCAGTTTCAACGAGCAGTACTTC
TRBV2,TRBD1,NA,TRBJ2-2,CASSGRTGITGELFF,TGTGCCAGCAGTGGGCGGACAGGGATTACCGGGGAGCTGTTTTTT
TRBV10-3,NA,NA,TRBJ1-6,CAIRTDSVNSPLHF,TGTGCCATCAGAACGGACAGTGTGAATTCACCCCTCCACTTT
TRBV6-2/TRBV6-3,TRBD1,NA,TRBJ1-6,CASSPGTVYNSPLHF,TGTGCCAGCAGTCCCGGGACAGTATATAATTCACCCCTCCACTTT
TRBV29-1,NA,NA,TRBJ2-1,CSVGQGALQDEQFF,TGCAGCGTCGGGCAAGGGGCCCTACAGGATGAGCAGTTCTTC
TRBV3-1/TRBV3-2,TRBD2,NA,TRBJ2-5,CASSHPRPAGEETQYF,TGTGCCAGCAGCCACCCCCGGCCAGCGGGGGAGGAGACCCAGTACTTC